The text below deals with one T cell receptor (beta chain). Its antigen is still unknown. This may come from a read error, since a much larger clone is one base off. V dropped 4 bases and J dropped 5 bases, with 12 bases sitting between them. The CDR3 contains 13 residues. In germline, CDR1 is SGHAT, CDR2 FQNNGV. TCRdb used MiXCR to reprocess the PCR reads, holding one entry per CDR3 protein. The data show about 97,000 distinct CDR3 sequences, around 24% seen once. This entry is derived from a study of molecular identifiers for immune sequencing clone quantification. Turning to the study itself: Replicate experiments took RNA from roughly 18,000 or 92,000 naive CD8 cells, divided it five ways and sequenced four.

Findings and caveats of the study: The study reportedly detected spiked Jurkat TCR RNA from one cell among about a million naive cells.

Source material: naive CD8+ T cells from blood, with Jurkat cell RNA spiked in. The subset is: FACS-sorted CD8+CD4-CCR7+CD45RA+ naive T cells. This clonotype was sampled from a human donor in good health. Some libraries in this study had Jurkat cell RNA spiked in. The chain uses TRBV11-2 and TRBJ2-7; D perhaps matches TRBD1 (5 bases). CDR3 DNA sequence: TGTGCCAGCAGCTACAGGAATAGCCACGAGCAGTACTTC. Protein: CASSYRNSHEQYF.